The clone carrying this TCR beta chain was seen a few times. These data belong to a study of OX40 agonist ivuxolimab in advanced cancers. Study-wide context: Ivuxolimab is an agonistic anti-OX40 (CD134) antibody, and patients were treated with it.

The CDR3 loop spans 14 amino acids. CDR1 is GTSNPN, CDR2 SVGIG, per germline (reference sequence). The germline V and J ends were trimmed by 3 bases and 2 bases, with 13 bases remaining between them. Autoimmune disease history or systemic immunosuppression led to patients being barred. Assay used: immunoSEQ multiplex PCR; TCRdb lists only in-frame clones, some missing. The sample shows 60,000 to 80,000 clones, over 75% of them seen only once. This chain joins TRBV30 and TRBJ1-2, with a weak D call TRBD1 (6 bases). Sequences were derived from CD4+ or CD8+ T cells sorted from blood, sampled in a trial of the OX40 agonist ivuxolimab. The TCR originated in an adult with an advanced solid tumor such as melanoma, head and neck, liver or kidney cancer. CDR3 DNA sequence: TGTGCCTGGAGACCAGGACAGATAAACTATGGCTACACCTTC. Translation: CAWRPGQINYGYTF.